This paragraph covers one T cell receptor (beta chain) sequence. Germline V gene lookup returns CDR1 DFQATT and CDR2 SNEGSKA (reference sequence). The CDR3 consists of 12 residues. V gave up 1 base and J gave up 9 bases, with 10 bases separating them. This sample is part of a study of CD8 T cells in Susac syndrome. Random hexamers served to reverse transcribe about 0.45 to 1 ug RNA. TCRdb itself ran the immunoSEQ multiplex PCR reads through MiXCR, one entry per CDR3 protein. The sample consists of approximately 210,000 distinct CDR3 sequences, about 95% of them appearing once. The origin of this receptor is a human donor with Susac syndrome. This chain uses TRBV20-1 with TRBJ1-5; unclear D gene. Material: CD4+ T cells from PBMCs. The CDR3 DNA follows: TGCAGTGCTAGAGGGACGGGGAGGCCCCAGCATTTT. It yields the protein CSARGTGRPQHF.